Listed below are T cell receptor beta chains from one sample, sequenced in a study of blood T cell repertoires in COVID-19. Using immunoSEQ multiplex PCR, the repertoire was profiled, and TCRdb retains in-frame clones only, with some absent. The sample contains about 190,000 clones, 65% to 80% of which appear only once. Material: PBMCs or T cells enriched from blood (not recorded which). The receptors originated from a woman between 45 and 60 years old with acute COVID-19. CDR3s include the opening cysteine and the closing phenylalanine or tryptophan. The order of the fields is clone size, D gene, J gene, V gene, CDR3 DNA, CDR3 protein. A D gene is named only where the DNA matches it firmly. Expanded clones are given a class, and other clones once, few, many or no size at all.

>-|TRBD1|TRBJ2-5|TRBV11-2
TGTGCCAGCAGCGCAGGACAGGGACAAGAGACCCAGTACTTC
CASSAGQGQETQYF
>-|TRBD2|TRBJ2-1|TRBV7-2
TGTGCCAGCGCGAATCAGGCGGGCGGGCTAGCGGCAAACTACAATGAGCAGTTCTTC
CASANQAGGLAANYNEQFF
>-|TRBD1|TRBJ1-5|TRBV18
TGTGCCAGCTCACCATCGGGACAGGTGACCTCTCCCCAGCATTTT
CASSPSGQVTSPQHF
>-|TRBD2|TRBJ2-5|TRBV18
TGTGCCAGCTCACCACCGTCTAGCGGCTTGGAAGAGACCCAGTACTTC
CASSPPSSGLEETQYF
>-|-|TRBJ1-4|TRBV27
TGTGCCAGCAGCCAGGCTGGGGGCGCAAAGGGGAAACTGTTTTTT
CASSQAGGAKGKLFF
>many|TRBD1|TRBJ1-1|TRBV27
TGTGCCAGCAGTTTTCAACAGGGGGGGAACACTGAAGCTTTCTTT
CASSFQQGGNTEAFF
>few|TRBD2|TRBJ2-5|TRBV24-1
TGTGCCACCAGTGACCCGACTAGCGGGAGGGTCCAGTACTTC
CATSDPTSGRVQYF
>-|-|TRBJ1-5|TRBV28
TGTGCCAGCCGGGACATCAATCAGCCCCAGCATTTT
CASRDINQPQHF
>-|TRBD2|TRBJ2-5|TRBV20-1
TGCAGTGCTAGTAAAGCGGGGGGTAGAGGAGGCGAGACCCAGTACTTC
CSASKAGGRGGETQYF
>-|-|TRBJ1-5|TRBV6-5
TGTGCCAGCAGTTCTTCCGGGGGCAATCAGCCCCAGCATTTT
CASSSSGGNQPQHF
>-|-|TRBJ1-2|TRBV30
TGTGCCTGGAGTTTGGGGGGGGTAAACTATGGCTACACCTTC
CAWSLGGVNYGYTF
>-|TRBD1|TRBJ2-2|TRBV6-2/TRBV6-3
TGTGCCAGCAGTTACAGTTCCCGACAGGGGCCAACCGGGGAGCTGTTTTTT
CASSYSSRQGPTGELFF
>once|TRBD1|TRBJ1-2|TRBV6-1
TGTGCCAGCAGTTCCCCGGGACAGGTTCATGGCTACACCTTC
CASSSPGQVHGYTF
>-|-|TRBJ1-1|TRBV25-1
TGTGCCAGCAGTGAATACAGGGACACTGAAGCTTTCTTT
CASSEYRDTEAFF
>-|-|TRBJ1-1|TRBV4-2
TGTGCCAGCAGCCAAGACACCGGGACTGAAGCTTTCTTT
CASSQDTGTEAFF
>-|-|TRBJ2-2|TRBV18
TGTGCCAGCTCACGTCTGGGGGGACGCACCGGGGAGCTGTTTTTT
CASSRLGGRTGELFF
>-|-|TRBJ1-2|TRBV28
TGTGTAACCCGACCTCCGGGGTCAACTAACTATGGCTACACCTTC
CVTRPPGSTNYGYTF
>-|-|TRBJ1-5|TRBV30
TGTGCCTGGAGTGATCATGGAGGGACCCAGCCCCAGCATTTT
CAWSDHGGTQPQHF